These 8 T cell receptor beta chains originate from one sample sequenced in a study of beta chain features in type 1 diabetes. Sequenced material consisted of expressed TCRB transcripts (all of the isolated RNA was reverse transcribed). The protocol was immunoSEQ multiplex PCR, while the TCRdb copy is restricted to in-frame clones and leaves out a portion. The table lists around 450,000 clones, more than 9.5% of them singletons. Sequenced sample: naive CD4+ T cells from blood. Source of these receptors: a woman in her late teens or twenties in good health.

The chain has TRBV28 and TRBJ2-3; 7 bases line up with TRBD1. CDR1 and CDR2 (germline): MDHEN, SYDVKM. V gave up 8 bases and J gave up 8 bases; unmatched junction bases: 16. The CDR3 extends over 15 amino acids. CDR3 DNA sequence: TGTGCCAGCTCCAACCTAGGGGGCAGTCGGGGTACGCAGTATTTT. Translation: CASSNLGGSRGTQYF.

This clone came up a few times. The chain uses TRBV6-6 and TRBJ2-2; D possibly corresponds to TRBD2 (5 bases). Trimming took 10 bases from V and 1 from J, leaving 10 bases between them. Germline assignment: CDR1 MNHNY and CDR2 SVGAGI (reference sequence). The CDR3 runs 13 residues. The CDR3 sequence is CAMRAQNTGELFF. For the CDR3, the DNA is TGTGCCATGCGGGCACAGAACACCGGGGAGCTGTTTTTT.

This clone was seen a handful of times. This chain joins TRBV7-2 and TRBJ2-3; D is possibly TRBD2 (5 bases). The V gene's germline CDR1 is SGHTA and CDR2 FQGNSA. The CDR3 extends over 16 amino acids. The V end lost 0 bases, the J end lost 1 base, and 11 bases lay between the germline ends. The CDR3 loop is CASSLAIGSGTDTQYF. The CDR3 DNA reads as TGTGCCAGCAGCTTAGCGATAGGGAGTGGCACAGATACGCAGTATTTT.

This clone was picked up a small number of times. The V call is TRBV18, the J call TRBJ1-6, with D possibly being TRBD1 (6 bases). V was shortened by 5 bases and J by 5 bases, with 13 bases between the two germline ends. The germline gives CDR1 KGHSH, CDR2 LQKENI. This CDR3 contains 15 residues. CDR3 nucleotides: TGTGCCAGCTCAGGGACACCAATGGATAATTCACCCCTCCACTTT. Protein: CASSGTPMDNSPLHF.

In this sample, this clone turned up a few times. This sequence joins TRBV13 and TRBJ2-1; 11 positions agree with TRBD2. The length of the CDR3 is 16 residues. Trimming cost V 3 bases and J 6 bases; bases outside gene matches: 7. Looked up from germline, CDR1 is PRHDT and CDR2 is FYEKMQ (reference sequence). CDR3: CASSFRTSGSRNEQFF. The CDR3 DNA is TGTGCCAGCAGCTTCCGAACTAGCGGGAGCCGCAATGAGCAGTTCTTC.

The chain combines TRBV9 with TRBJ2-4; a possible D gene is TRBD2 (5 bases). CDR3 length: 14 amino acids. From germline, CDR1 is SGDLS and CDR2 YYNGEE. The germline V and J ends were trimmed by 2 bases and 8 bases, with 14 bases remaining between them. CDR3 in amino acids: CASSVLGREDIQYF. As DNA, the CDR3 is TGTGCCAGCAGCGTGTTGGGGAGAGAGGACATTCAGTACTTC.

The chain recombines TRBV7-2 with TRBJ2-1; D is perhaps TRBD1 or TRBD2 (5 bases each). The V end was cut by 5 bases, the J end by 0 bases, with 17 bases between. The germline V gene encodes CDR1 SGHTA and CDR2 FQGNSA. CDR3 length: 17 residues. CDR3: CASSPSPGRSSYNEQFF. The CDR3 bases are TGTGCCAGCAGCCCCTCTCCGGGACGAAGCTCCTACAATGAGCAGTTCTTC.

This clone has a handful of counts. J is TRBJ2-5 and V is TRBV5-1; TRBD2 agrees at 14 bases. V was pared by 4 bases and J by 7 bases, with 9 bases of the junction left unmatched. Germline V gives CDR1 SGHRS, CDR2 YFSETQ. CDR3 length: 16 residues. In DNA, the CDR3 is TGCGCCAGCAGCGAGGGACTAGCGGGAGTCGGGTTGACCCAGTACTTC. This encodes CASSEGLAGVGLTQYF.